The 25 T cell receptor beta chains below all came from one sample that was sequenced in a study of human T cells and chemical hapten exposure. TCRdb processed the 5' RACE reads anew with MiXCR; each CDR3 protein has one entry. The sample carries 130,000 or so distinct CDR3 sequences, roughly 4% recorded once. Unfractionated whole blood served as the source for total RNA extraction. The receptors were gathered from a female donor in good health.

On this clonotype: This could be a read error, since a much larger clone is one nucleotide away. The rearrangement joins TRBV11-1 to TRBJ2-5, with 11 bases lining up with TRBD1. Per the germline V gene, CDR1 is SGHAT and CDR2 is FQDESV (reference sequence). Trimming at V came to 11 bases and at J to 2 bases, leaving 10 bases not matched to a gene. The CDR3 has 15 residues. CDR3 DNA: TGTGCCGGCACGGGACAGGGGGAACCGCAAGAGACCCAGTACTTC. Amino acids: CAGTGQGEPQETQYF.

Ten or more counts support this clonotype. The chain has TRBV20-1 and TRBJ2-2, with a tentative D call TRBD2 (6 bases). The ends were cut back, 5 bases at V and 6 bases at J, with 10 bases in the middle. The CDR3 contains 12 residues. Germline V gives CDR1 DFQATT, CDR2 SNEGSKA (reference sequence). The CDR3 DNA follows: TGCAGTGCTCGACTAGGGCCCGGGGAGCTGTTTTTT. Its translation is CSARLGPGELFF.

This clonotype came up a few times. V and J are TRBV7-9 and TRBJ2-7; D remains unclear. Germline V gene data show CDR1 as SEHNR and CDR2 as FQNEAQ (reference sequence). The V and J ends lost 5 bases and 2 bases respectively, with 13 bases between them. The CDR3 covers 14 residues. The CDR3, as DNA: TGTGCCAGCAGCCTCCCCGCGGCCGCCTACGAGCAGTACTTC. Translated: CASSLPAAAYEQYF. Variable domain in full (rest from reference TRBV7-9 and TRBJ2-7): DTGVSQNPRHKITKRGQNVTFRCDPISEHNRLYWYRQTLGQGPEFLTYFQNEAQLEKSRLLSDRFSAERPKGSFSTLEIQRTEQGDSAMYLCASSLPAAAYEQYFGPGTRLTVT.

This clonotype was detected many times. V and J are TRBV13 and TRBJ2-7, with 10 bases aligning to TRBD2. J lost 0 bases, V lost 3 bases, and 5 bases had no gene match. From germline, CDR1 is PRHDT and CDR2 FYEKMQ (reference sequence). This CDR3 comprises 16 residues. The chain's CDR3 is CASSFITSGVSYEQYF. The CDR3 DNA reads TGTGCCAGCAGCTTCATAACTAGCGGGGTCTCCTACGAGCAGTACTTC.

This clonotype was seen repeatedly, ten times or more. This chain joins TRBV7-8 and TRBJ2-5; 8 positions match TRBD2. The CDR3 spans 16 residues. The germline gives CDR1 SGHVS, CDR2 FQNEAQ. J lost 7 bases, V lost 1 base, and 11 bases had no gene match. The CDR3 reads CASSLDRTGGRVTQYF. CDR3 coding DNA: TGTGCCAGCAGCTTAGATCGAACGGGGGGGCGTGTGACCCAGTACTTC. Combining the CDR3 with reference TRBV7-8 and TRBJ2-5 gives the whole variable domain GAGVSQSPRYKVAKRGQDVALRCDPISGHVSLFWYQQALGQGPEFLTYFQNEAQLDKSGLPSDRFFAERPEGSVSTLKIQRTQQEDSAVYLCASSLDRTGGRVTQYFGPGTRLLVL.

This clonotype occurred many times. The genes are TRBV18 and TRBJ2-1, with unresolved D. The V and J ends lost 0 bases and 7 bases respectively, with 13 bases between them. Germline-derived CDR1 and CDR2 are KGHSH and LQKENI. The CDR3 is 15 residues long. CDR3 residues: CASSPPGIPGNEQFF. CDR3 DNA sequence: TGTGCCAGCTCACCACCAGGGATCCCCGGGAATGAGCAGTTCTTC.

This clonotype was seen many times. The chain recombines TRBV6-1 with TRBJ2-1; the match to TRBD2 covers 8 bases. The germline V gene has CDR1 MNHNS and CDR2 SASEGT. With 6 bases clipped from V and 0 bases from J, the junction kept 4 bases outside the gene matches. This CDR3 region has 15 residues. The DNA for the CDR3 is TGTGCCAGCAGATCCAGCGGGAGCTCCTACAATGAGCAGTTCTTC. Protein product: CASRSSGSSYNEQFF.

This clonotype was counted between two and nine times. The chain links TRBV7-2 to TRBJ1-5; D is unresolved. The germline gives CDR1 SGHTA, CDR2 FQGNSA. This CDR3 spans 15 amino acids. The V end was cut by 0 bases, the J end by 0 bases, with 6 bases between. CDR3 in amino acids: CASSLAVYSNQPQHF. The DNA for the CDR3 is TGTGCCAGCAGCTTAGCGGTCTATAGCAATCAGCCCCAGCATTTT.

On this clonotype itself: Relative to the germline gene, one junction end is altered; a read error may explain this. The chain combines TRBV7-9 with TRBJ1-2; unclear D gene. The CDR3 totals 15 residues. The germline V gene has CDR1 SEHNR and CDR2 FQNEAQ (reference sequence). This CDR3 reads CASSLLRTSNDGYTF. The CDR3 DNA sequence: TGTGCCAGCAGCTTATTGCGAACCTCTAACGATGGCTACACCTTC.

In this sample, this clonotype turned up many times. The chain couples TRBV6-6 to TRBJ2-7; D ambiguous. The CDR3 sequence is 11 residues long. Germline V gene sequence: CDR1 MNHNY, CDR2 SVGAGI (reference sequence). Trimming stripped 10 bases from V and 4 bases from J, with 11 bases between. The CDR3 DNA sequence: TGTGCCACCTCGTTATTATACGAGCAGTACTTC. This codes for CATSLLYEQYF.

This clonotype has a count of ten or more. The V call is TRBV5-1, the J call TRBJ1-1, with D possibly being TRBD1 (5 bases). This CDR3 has 12 amino acids. Germline CDR1 and CDR2: SGHRS and YFSETQ. Trimming removed 2 bases at V and 7 bases at J, with 9 bases between. CDR3 loop: CASSFTGGEAFF. In nucleotides, the CDR3 is TGCGCCAGCAGCTTTACCGGGGGTGAAGCTTTCTTT.

This clonotype was seen only a few times. This chain uses TRBV6-5 with TRBJ2-3, with D possibly being TRBD1 or TRBD2 (6 bases each). The V end lost 5 bases, the J end lost 2 bases, and 17 bases lay between the germline ends. CDR1 and CDR2 from the germline V gene are MNHEY and SVGAGI. The CDR3 consists of 16 residues. The CDR3 here is CASSVGGSLITDTQYF. In DNA form, the CDR3 reads TGTGCCAGCAGTGTGGGGGGCTCCTTGATCACAGATACGCAGTATTTT.

This clonotype was detected ten times or more. This chain joins TRBV20-1 and TRBJ2-5, with unresolved D. The ends were cut back, 0 bases at V and 3 bases at J, with 2 bases in the middle. The germline CDR1 and CDR2 sequences are DFQATT and SNEGSKA (reference sequence). The CDR3 covers 11 residues. The CDR3 protein is CSARDKETQYF. CDR3 DNA sequence: TGCAGTGCTAGAGATAAAGAGACCCAGTACTTC.

This clonotype came up many times. This chain joins TRBV27 and TRBJ2-7, with D tentatively TRBD2 (6 bases). V dropped 7 bases and J dropped 5 bases, with 21 bases sitting between them. Looked up from germline, CDR1 is MNHEY and CDR2 is SMNVEV (reference sequence). There are 15 residues in the CDR3. For the CDR3, the DNA is TGTGCCAGCACCAAGTACGCGGGGCGGAACCACGAGCAGTACTTC. Protein sequence: CASTKYAGRNHEQYF.

This clonotype has at least ten counts. V gene TRBV20-1 combines with J gene TRBJ2-7; 15 bases align to TRBD2. The CDR3 consists of 15 residues. Germline V gene data show CDR1 as DFQATT and CDR2 as SNEGSKA (reference sequence). The J segment lost 4 bases and the V segment lost 5 bases, leaving 6 bases of the junction unmatched. CDR3 loop: CSAGLAGGPRYEQYF. In DNA, the CDR3 is TGCAGTGCTGGACTAGCGGGGGGGCCCCGTTACGAGCAGTACTTC.

This clonotype was seen ten or more times. The V call is TRBV5-4, the J call TRBJ2-5; D could derive from TRBD1 or TRBD2 (5 bases each). The CDR3 totals 15 residues. Germline V gene sequence: CDR1 SGHNT, CDR2 YYREEE (reference sequence). Trimming pared 4 bases from V and 7 bases from J, leaving 20 bases between. As DNA, the CDR3 is TGTGCCAGCAGCGCTGGCGGCGGCAGGGAGAGGACCCAGTACTTC. As protein: CASSAGGGRERTQYF.

Ten or more counts support this clonotype. The V gene is TRBV27, the J gene TRBJ2-7; 12 nucleotides line up with TRBD1. The CDR3 extends over 16 amino acids. Germline-derived CDR1 and CDR2 are MNHEY and SMNVEV (reference sequence). Germline trimming cut 4 bases from V and 5 bases from J; bases unmatched to any gene: 9. CDR3 sequence (DNA): TGTGCCAGCAGTTGGGACCCGGGACAGGGGGCTCACGAGCAGTACTTC. This encodes CASSWDPGQGAHEQYF.

This clonotype was found many times. Written as DNA, the CDR3 is TGTGCCAGCTCACCCACACGTACAGGGAATGGCTACACCTTC. Its translation is CASSPTRTGNGYTF. This chain uses TRBV18 with TRBJ1-2; D might be TRBD1 (6 bases). The germline V gene has CDR1 KGHSH and CDR2 LQKENI. Between the trimmed V and J ends, which lost 3 bases and 6 bases, there was a span of 14 bases. CDR3 length: 14 residues.

About this clonotype itself: A clone one base away is much larger, so this may be a read error. The chain combines TRBV25-1 with TRBJ1-4; D unclear. V was clipped by 3 bases and J by 11 bases, with 10 bases between them. In germline, CDR1 is MGHDK, CDR2 SYGVNS. The CDR3 runs 12 residues. The CDR3 reads CASSEGCRKLFF. CDR3 coding DNA: TGTGCCAGCAGTGAGGGGTGTAGGAAACTGTTTTTT.

On this clonotype itself: Given a much more abundant clone one base away, this may be a read error. The chain has TRBV7-2 and TRBJ2-1; 14 positions match TRBD2. There are 15 residues in the CDR3. CDR1 is SGHTA and CDR2 is FQGNSA in the germline V gene. The CDR3 sequence: CANSVSGLAGAEQFF. The CDR3, as DNA: TGTGCCAACAGCGTATCGGGACTAGCGGGGGCTGAGCAGTTCTTC.

The rearrangement joins TRBV28 to TRBJ1-5, with D possibly matching TRBD1 (6 bases). Germline V CDR1 and CDR2: MDHEN, SYDVKM. This CDR3 spans 16 amino acids. Trimming removed 3 bases from V and 1 base from J, with 13 bases in between. The CDR3 spells CASSFPGEGSNQPQHF. CDR3 nucleotide sequence: TGTGCCAGCAGTTTCCCAGGGGAGGGGAGCAATCAGCCCCAGCATTTT.

This clonotype was counted at least ten times. The V gene is TRBV27, the J gene TRBJ2-3; no reliable D call. Germline V gene lookup returns CDR1 MNHEY and CDR2 SMNVEV (reference sequence). Deletions cut 4 bases from V and 4 bases from J, with 9 bases between. The CDR3 extends over 13 amino acids. The CDR3 spells CASSYDGPDTQYF. In DNA form, the CDR3 reads TGTGCCAGCAGTTATGACGGCCCAGATACGCAGTATTTT.

At least ten counts were recorded for this clonotype. The chain joins TRBV12-3 or TRBV12-4 to TRBJ2-7; D not certain. Trimming cost V 3 bases and J 0 bases, with 18 bases left between them. The CDR3 has 17 amino acids. The CDR3 loop reads CASSFGQLTSISYEQYF. The CDR3, as DNA: TGTGCCAGCAGTTTTGGCCAGCTGACATCTATCTCCTACGAGCAGTACTTC.

This clonotype was counted many times. The gene calls are TRBV29-1 and TRBJ1-4; D is perhaps TRBD1 (5 bases). The V gene lost 4 bases and the J gene lost 10 bases, with 19 bases spanning the gap. The CDR3 spans 14 residues. Looked up from germline, CDR1 is SQVTM and CDR2 is ANQGSEA. Written as DNA, the CDR3 is TGCAGCGTTGTGCAGGGTTTAGGATTGGGAAAACTGTTTTTT. Translation gives CSVVQGLGLGKLFF.

This clonotype was recorded at least ten times. The rearrangement joins TRBV7-2 to TRBJ2-4, with a tentative D call TRBD1 (6 bases). V lost 7 bases, J lost 1 base, and 23 bases lay in between. Germline-derived CDR1 and CDR2 are SGHTA and FQGNSA. The CDR3 covers 18 residues. CDR3 nucleotide sequence: TGTGCCAGCACGGCCCGCCAGGGGCGCGACCTGGCCAAAAACATTCAGTACTTC. Its protein is CASTARQGRDLAKNIQYF.